This record concerns one T cell receptor (beta chain) sequence. Its antigen remains undetermined. No much larger clonotype is one base removed from it; base qualities were not supplied. Reading the germline V gene (reference sequence) gives CDR1 SGHKS and CDR2 YYEKEE. Counted from cysteine to phenylalanine, this CDR3 has 13 amino acids. Of all the DNA, just the CDR3 is kept, 39 bases in frame from base 1. The junction shows trimming of 2 bases on V and 4 bases on J, plus 9 bases between the germline ends. The time point label, as the study defines it: late sampling 161 to 241 days after vaccination in three convalescent patients. The treatment or condition label, as the study defines it: roughly 10-day PBMC culture with coronavirus spike peptide pools or control peptides (ViraFEST assay). The study used the ViraFEST assay, which expanded antigen-specific T cells with peptide pools and then identified expanded clonotypes by TCR sequencing. The positive SARS-CoV-2 PCR tests of the convalescent patients were dated from March to December 2020, before the Alpha, Beta and Delta variants emerged in the United States. Each well held 1.5 million to 2.5 million PBMCs cultured with approximately 9.2 ug/ml peptide pools in IMDM containing 5% human AB serum and 7.5 to 10 IU/ml IL-2. Half of the culture medium was replaced with fresh IL-2-containing medium on days 3 and 7. Once the cells had been in culture for about 10 days, the EasySep CD4+ T cell isolation kit was used to isolate CD4+ T cells by negative selection. PBMCs were separated from whole blood using Ficoll-Paque Plus gradient centrifugation and then either used fresh or cryopreserved at -140C. In general, triplicate wells were set up for every culture condition.

This sample stems from a study of vaccination and CD4 T cells after COVID-19 (dated 2022 in TCRdb). Background for the entire study: Convalescent patients had a positive SARS-CoV-2 result on nasal swab PCR, and of these patients, some ten had mild disease and one had severe disease. The convalescent cohort comprised six males and four females, including two Hispanic individuals, seven Caucasians, two Asians and one multiracial person. Two doses of either the Pfizer-BioNTech BNT162b2 vaccine (n=8) or the Moderna mRNA-1273 vaccine (n=2) were administered to participants. Post-COVID blood samples were collected from convalescent patients a median of roughly 100 days after diagnosis, with a range of roughly 35 to 170 days. The time from the second vaccine dose to post-vaccine blood sampling had a median of 72 days and ranged from about 13 to 250 days. A few convalescent patients gave samples both early after vaccination (day 14) and late after vaccination (days 161 to 241). Overlapping spike peptide pools from SARS-CoV-2 and from the common cold coronaviruses HCoV-NL63, HCoV-OC43 and HCoV-229E were used as culture stimuli. Control cultures used a CEFX viral epitope pool as positive control, an HIV-1 Nef peptide pool as negative control, or no peptide. In roughly eleven COVID-19 convalescent patients and a handful of infection-naive healthy vaccine recipients, the spike-specific CD4+ TCR repertoire before mRNA vaccination was compared with the repertoire after mRNA vaccination.

Study-wide findings and limitations: Of the vaccine-specific clones found in convalescent patients, nearly all (304 of 307) were mono-reactive for SARS-CoV-2 spike instead of being cross-reactive with common cold coronaviruses. Although the median number of SARS-CoV-2-reactive clonotypes went up from roughly 19 after infection to more than 30 after vaccination, the increase was not significant. Among the post-vaccine SARS-CoV-2-reactive clones in convalescent patients, a median about 87% showed up only after vaccination, which suggests vaccine-specific priming. The number of convalescent patients in the study was relatively small, and the study did not examine early timepoints following natural infection.

The receptor library was made with PCR. DNA from cultured CD4+ T cells underwent TCR sequencing with the Oncomine TCR Beta short-read assay at the Johns Hopkins FTIC core. The QIAamp micro DNA kit was used to extract genomic DNA from the cultured CD4+ T cells. Oncomine TCR Beta libraries from cultured CD4+ T cells were pooled using unique dual indexes and sequenced on an Illumina iSeq 100. Per the authors' processing: Non-productive sequences were removed, and CDR3s that did not start with C, did not end with F or W, or were shorter than 7 amino acids were discarded. Antigen-specific clonotypes were identified using the MANAFEST web application through comparison of peptide-stimulated wells with reference and other culture wells. Positive clones required FDR below 0.05, an odds ratio above 5, and productive frequency above 0.1% in at least two of three replicate wells. Cross-reactive clonotypes were defined as significantly expanded in both SARS-CoV-2 spike wells and at least one common cold coronavirus spike condition. Using R version 3.6.1, CDR3 homology was evaluated through Levenshtein distances (stringdist) along with unrooted phylogenetic trees (ape). TCRdb trimmed the raw reads at Q25, called clones with MiXCR and kept productive beta chains. CDR3 protein sequences are deduplicated, and each keeps its most common genes and DNA. Clone size and V and J calls follow TCRdb, not the original study. This sample lists approximately 18,000 distinct CDR3 sequences; 44% were detected once. 17% of the sample lies in the top ten.

Material: CD4+ T cells from blood, cultured in vitro, obtained about 7 months after SARS-CoV-2 vaccination. This TCR was sampled from a human donor who had recovered from COVID-19. Recombination linked TRBV5-5 to TRBJ2-5; there is no confident call for the D gene. The CDR3 is CASSFSPGETQYF. In nucleotide form, the sequence is TGTGCCAGCAGCTTCAGCCCCGGAGAGACCCAGTACTTC.